These T cell receptor beta chains were read from a single sample in a study of cytomegalovirus exposure and HLA in healthy donors. TCRdb's copy holds only in-frame clones and misses some; the assay was immunoSEQ multiplex PCR. The sample records around 100,000 clones, about 79% being singletons. The sample taken for sequencing was PBMCs. These receptor sequences come from a man in his 60s in good health and CMV-seropositive. Each CDR3 is given with its conserved first and last residue. The order of the fields is J gene, V gene, clone size, CDR3 protein. Where a row states a size, it is once, few, many or the class of an expanded clone; other rows omit it.

j_gene: TRBJ2-2; v_gene: TRBV19; abundance: .; CDR3aa: CASIDRSNTGELFF
j_gene: TRBJ2-2; v_gene: TRBV7-2; abundance: .; CDR3aa: CASSLSGGHTGELFF
j_gene: TRBJ1-4; v_gene: TRBV4-2; abundance: few; CDR3aa: CASSQDSRVREKLFF
j_gene: TRBJ2-3; v_gene: TRBV7-8; abundance: .; CDR3aa: CASSLDRGRGDTQYF
j_gene: TRBJ1-5; v_gene: TRBV18; abundance: .; CDR3aa: CASSPGGGHDQPQHF
j_gene: TRBJ1-6; v_gene: TRBV13; abundance: .; CDR3aa: CASRPGTYNSPLHF
j_gene: TRBJ1-1; v_gene: TRBV5-1; abundance: .; CDR3aa: CASSSGQGANTEAFF
j_gene: TRBJ1-3; v_gene: TRBV5-6; abundance: .; CDR3aa: CASAWQSGNTIYF
j_gene: TRBJ1-4; v_gene: TRBV6-5; abundance: .; CDR3aa: CASSYAEGEKLFF
j_gene: TRBJ2-5; v_gene: TRBV5-1; abundance: .; CDR3aa: CASSPSAGRQETQYF
j_gene: TRBJ1-6; v_gene: TRBV5-8; abundance: few; CDR3aa: CASSTGRTNSPLHF
j_gene: TRBJ1-1; v_gene: TRBV5-1; abundance: .; CDR3aa: CASSSAQGSPGAFF
j_gene: TRBJ2-1; v_gene: TRBV6-1; abundance: once; CDR3aa: CASAIGLAGYNEQFF
j_gene: TRBJ2-1; v_gene: TRBV4-1; abundance: .; CDR3aa: CASSQEFPGGANEQFF
j_gene: TRBJ1-1; v_gene: TRBV7-8; abundance: .; CDR3aa: CASSPNRGKAEAFF
j_gene: TRBJ2-3; v_gene: TRBV10-2; abundance: .; CDR3aa: CASNGGLAGGPATDTQYF
j_gene: TRBJ1-4; v_gene: TRBV4-1; abundance: .; CDR3aa: CASSQAGTGSEKLFF
j_gene: TRBJ2-3; v_gene: TRBV7-6; abundance: .; CDR3aa: CASSLEGNTDTQYF
j_gene: TRBJ2-1; v_gene: TRBV11-2; abundance: .; CDR3aa: CASSLEQWNEQFF
j_gene: TRBJ2-2; v_gene: TRBV7-8; abundance: .; CDR3aa: CASRDRGVNTGELFF
j_gene: TRBJ2-3; v_gene: TRBV7-2; abundance: .; CDR3aa: CASSLEVLAGSSTDTQYF
j_gene: TRBJ2-7; v_gene: TRBV6-5; abundance: .; CDR3aa: CASRPGQGYEQYF
j_gene: TRBJ1-2; v_gene: TRBV5-5; abundance: .; CDR3aa: CASSLGQGEGDGYTF
j_gene: TRBJ2-7; v_gene: TRBV11-2; abundance: .; CDR3aa: CASSLASAGYEQYF
j_gene: TRBJ1-2; v_gene: TRBV7-8; abundance: few; CDR3aa: CASSARQDGYTF
j_gene: TRBJ2-3; v_gene: TRBV6-1; abundance: few; CDR3aa: CASSPSTGPDTQYF
j_gene: TRBJ2-3; v_gene: TRBV29-1; abundance: .; CDR3aa: CSARTGDTQYF
j_gene: TRBJ1-1; v_gene: TRBV9; abundance: .; CDR3aa: CASSQTTGGNTEAFF
j_gene: TRBJ2-3; v_gene: TRBV28; abundance: .; CDR3aa: CASSSGGRDTQYF
j_gene: TRBJ1-2; v_gene: TRBV6-5; abundance: .; CDR3aa: CASRPTGYYGYTF
j_gene: TRBJ2-1; v_gene: TRBV30; abundance: once; CDR3aa: CAWSVQGSEQFF
j_gene: TRBJ2-1; v_gene: TRBV9; abundance: .; CDR3aa: CASSVGGGNNNEQFF
j_gene: TRBJ2-3; v_gene: TRBV28; abundance: .; CDR3aa: CASSRQGGPSTDTQYF
j_gene: TRBJ1-3; v_gene: TRBV7-2; abundance: .; CDR3aa: CASSLGAAGSGNTIYF
j_gene: TRBJ2-2; v_gene: TRBV28; abundance: .; CDR3aa: CASRSTGRGWGGELFF
j_gene: TRBJ2-7; v_gene: TRBV4-1; abundance: .; CDR3aa: CASRLSPQGAYEQYF
j_gene: TRBJ1-6; v_gene: TRBV15; abundance: .; CDR3aa: CATRTANSPLHF
j_gene: TRBJ2-1; v_gene: TRBV15; abundance: once; CDR3aa: CATSIPAVTSGGGYNEQFF
j_gene: TRBJ2-1; v_gene: TRBV2; abundance: .; CDR3aa: CASSGASLAGEQFF
j_gene: TRBJ1-1; v_gene: TRBV2; abundance: .; CDR3aa: CASRQRLNTEAFF
j_gene: TRBJ2-1; v_gene: TRBV14; abundance: .; CDR3aa: CASSQGGSVVNEQFF
j_gene: TRBJ2-1; v_gene: TRBV6-5; abundance: .; CDR3aa: CASSKPGQGVDEQFF
j_gene: TRBJ2-5; v_gene: TRBV5-3; abundance: .; CDR3aa: CARSLFWRLAEETQYF
j_gene: TRBJ2-7; v_gene: TRBV7-9; abundance: .; CDR3aa: CASSTHPDRLSSYEQYF
j_gene: TRBJ2-3; v_gene: TRBV5-1; abundance: .; CDR3aa: CASSLRQATDTQYF
j_gene: TRBJ2-6; v_gene: TRBV5-1; abundance: .; CDR3aa: CASSLAGGRSYGANVLTF
j_gene: TRBJ2-7; v_gene: TRBV18; abundance: .; CDR3aa: CASSPPNGNYEQYF
j_gene: TRBJ2-1; v_gene: TRBV6-5; abundance: .; CDR3aa: CASSSEGLAGYNEQFF
j_gene: TRBJ2-5; v_gene: TRBV5-5; abundance: .; CDR3aa: CASSFRTSETQYF
j_gene: TRBJ2-5; v_gene: TRBV6-5; abundance: .; CDR3aa: CASSLGWQGGETQYF
j_gene: TRBJ2-3; v_gene: TRBV9; abundance: .; CDR3aa: CASSVATGPSGTQYF
j_gene: TRBJ2-3; v_gene: TRBV7-4; abundance: .; CDR3aa: CANGSRGATDTQYF
j_gene: TRBJ2-5; v_gene: TRBV5-1; abundance: .; CDR3aa: CASSLSTSTQETQYF
j_gene: TRBJ2-5; v_gene: TRBV13; abundance: .; CDR3aa: CASSLSGPQDQETQYF